These 6 T cell receptor beta chains share one sample of origin, sequenced in a study of blood T cell repertoires in COVID-19. Clones were read by immunoSEQ multiplex PCR, and TCRdb kept only the in-frame ones, dropping some. The sample holds roughly 140,000 clones; roughly three quarters are singletons and the top ten take about 4%. The material sequenced was peripheral blood. The receptors originated from a man aged 55 to 70 with acute or convalescent COVID-19.

This clone was found once. The chain couples TRBV29-1 to TRBJ2-1; perhaps TRBD2 as D (6 bases). The CDR3 spans 15 residues. The V and J ends lost 4 bases and 4 bases respectively, with 17 bases between them. Per germline, CDR1 SQVTM and CDR2 ANQGSEA. The CDR3, as DNA: TGCAGCGTTGGCCGCACTAGCCAATCGTACAATGAGCAGTTCTTC. This encodes CSVGRTSQSYNEQFF.

The V call is TRBV12-3 or TRBV12-4, the J call TRBJ2-1, with a possible D match to TRBD1 (6 bases). The CDR3 is 12 residues long. V dropped 6 bases and J dropped 15 bases, with 18 bases sitting between them. CDR3 DNA: TGTGCCAGCAGGCCTCGGGACAACCTCCCGTTCTTC. Translating gives CASRPRDNLPFF.

This clone was seen a few times. This chain links TRBV5-6 with TRBJ2-7; no firm D call. Trimming left V 4 bases short and J 5 bases short, with 16 bases between. From germline, CDR1 is SGHDT and CDR2 YYEEEE. CDR3 length: 14 amino acids. CDR3 protein: CASSTGLSVDEQYF. Here the CDR3 DNA reads TGTGCCAGCAGCACGGGTCTGTCGGTCGACGAGCAGTACTTC.

This sequence joins TRBV2 and TRBJ2-7; D perhaps matches TRBD1 (6 bases). Deletions cut 7 bases from V and 4 bases from J, with 17 bases between. The CDR3 has 14 residues. Germline CDR1 reads SNHLY; CDR2 reads FYNNEI. The CDR3 DNA reads as TGTGCCAGCATCCCCCAGGGGCGGAGGTACGAGCAGTACTTC. This encodes CASIPQGRRYEQYF.

The sample holds one count of this clone. The chain recombines TRBV4-2 with TRBJ1-2, with unresolved D. V was pared by 1 base and J by 2 bases, with 14 bases between. Germline V gene sequence: CDR1 LGHNA, CDR2 YNFKEQ. This CDR3 comprises 16 residues. CDR3: CASSQVGGPLNYGYTF. The CDR3 DNA follows: TGTGCCAGCAGCCAAGTGGGAGGGCCCCTAAACTATGGCTACACCTTC.

The chain carries TRBV28 and TRBJ1-2; TRBD1 might be the D (5 bases). V lost 3 bases and J lost 2, with 13 bases in between. Germline lookup yields CDR1 MDHEN and CDR2 SYDVKM. This CDR3 region has 15 residues. The CDR3 DNA reads TGTGCCAGCAGTTTCCTCTCTGGGGGGAACTATGGCTACACCTTC. Translation gives CASSFLSGGNYGYTF.